This is a list of T cell receptor beta chains from one sample in a study of lymphopenia after photon versus proton radiotherapy. This table comes from immunoSEQ multiplex PCR, and its TCRdb copy is limited to in-frame clones, with some not included. The sample has tens of thousands of clones; around 85% are singletons. Sequencing used peripheral blood, obtained from a patient treated with photon-based radiotherapy. Receptors originate from a man in his sixties with pancreatic cancer. CDR3s include the opening cysteine and the closing phenylalanine or tryptophan. Each record gives: CDR3 DNA, CDR3 protein, V gene, clone size, D gene, J gene. The D gene is left open where the match is weak. Expanded clones get a size class; other rows say once, few or many, or leave the size out.

CDR3nt: TGTGCCAGCAGGACCAGAGCTCCTGGACCCCTTGAAGCTTTCTTT
CDR3aa: CASRTRAPGPLEAFF
v_gene: TRBV2
abundance: NA
d_gene: NA
j_gene: TRBJ1-1

CDR3nt: TGTGCCAGCTCACCAACCGGACAGGCAGGTTCACCCCTCCACTTT
CDR3aa: CASSPTGQAGSPLHF
v_gene: TRBV18
abundance: few
d_gene: TRBD1
j_gene: TRBJ1-6

CDR3nt: TGTGCCAGCAGCCTTTGGACTAGCGGGGGTTTTGATACGCAGTATTTT
CDR3aa: CASSLWTSGGFDTQYF
v_gene: TRBV11-2
abundance: once
d_gene: TRBD2
j_gene: TRBJ2-3

CDR3nt: TGTGCCAGCAGCCAAGTATCGGTGTCCTACGAGCAGTACTTC
CDR3aa: CASSQVSVSYEQYF
v_gene: TRBV14
abundance: NA
d_gene: NA
j_gene: TRBJ2-7

CDR3nt: TGCGCCAGCAATACGGTATTAGGGGAACAAGATACGCAGTATTTT
CDR3aa: CASNTVLGEQDTQYF
v_gene: TRBV5-1
abundance: NA
d_gene: NA
j_gene: TRBJ2-3

CDR3nt: TGTGCCAGCAGTGCGGTGTCTGGCTACACCTTC
CDR3aa: CASSAVSGYTF
v_gene: TRBV2
abundance: few
d_gene: NA
j_gene: TRBJ1-2

CDR3nt: TGTGCCAGCAGCGAGGGAATAAGCGGGGGGTTCGCAGATACGCAGTATTTT
CDR3aa: CASSEGISGGFADTQYF
v_gene: TRBV9
abundance: once
d_gene: TRBD2
j_gene: TRBJ2-3

CDR3nt: TGTGCCAGCAAGGGCCCAGGGGGCTCATCAGCTTTCTTT
CDR3aa: CASKGPGGSSAFF
v_gene: TRBV25-1
abundance: NA
d_gene: TRBD1
j_gene: TRBJ1-1

CDR3nt: TGTGCCAGCAGCTTTCTAGATCAGGGGGCAGAGACCCAGTACTTC
CDR3aa: CASSFLDQGAETQYF
v_gene: TRBV7-9
abundance: NA
d_gene: TRBD1
j_gene: TRBJ2-5

CDR3nt: TGTGCCAGCAGCAGGGGGGGATCCTTGTGGGGAAACACCATATATTTT
CDR3aa: CASSRGGSLWGNTIYF
v_gene: TRBV5-4
abundance: NA
d_gene: NA
j_gene: TRBJ1-3

CDR3nt: TGTGCCACCGGACAGGGGTCCTCCTACGAGCAGTACTTC
CDR3aa: CATGQGSSYEQYF
v_gene: TRBV25-1
abundance: few
d_gene: TRBD1
j_gene: TRBJ2-7

CDR3nt: TGTGCCAGCTCACCACCGAGAGGGGGCGCGAACACTGAAGCTTTCTTT
CDR3aa: CASSPPRGGANTEAFF
v_gene: TRBV18
abundance: NA
d_gene: TRBD1
j_gene: TRBJ1-1

CDR3nt: TGTGCCAGCAGTTTGGACAGGGCCTCCGAGCAGTACTTC
CDR3aa: CASSLDRASEQYF
v_gene: TRBV27
abundance: NA
d_gene: TRBD1
j_gene: TRBJ2-7

CDR3nt: TGTGCCAGCACCCGGGCGCCACCCACCTACGAGCAGTACTTC
CDR3aa: CASTRAPPTYEQYF
v_gene: TRBV5-5
abundance: NA
d_gene: NA
j_gene: TRBJ2-7

CDR3nt: TGTGCCACAGCCCCTACCGGGGAGCTGTTTTTT
CDR3aa: CATAPTGELFF
v_gene: TRBV7-9
abundance: NA
d_gene: NA
j_gene: TRBJ2-2

CDR3nt: TGCGCCAGCAGCCAAGAAAACAGGGAAGACCAGTTCTTC
CDR3aa: CASSQENREDQFF
v_gene: TRBV4-1
abundance: NA
d_gene: NA
j_gene: TRBJ2-1

CDR3nt: TGTGCCAGCAGCCCCCTTACCGCAGATACGCAGTATTTT
CDR3aa: CASSPLTADTQYF
v_gene: TRBV7-9
abundance: once
d_gene: NA
j_gene: TRBJ2-3

CDR3nt: TGTGCCAGCAGTTACGAAGGGAGGAGCTCCTACGAGCAGTACTTC
CDR3aa: CASSYEGRSSYEQYF
v_gene: TRBV6-6
abundance: once
d_gene: NA
j_gene: TRBJ2-7

CDR3nt: TGTGCCAGCAGTGAATTTGGGGCAGGGACTGAAGCTTTCTTT
CDR3aa: CASSEFGAGTEAFF
v_gene: TRBV6-1
abundance: NA
d_gene: NA
j_gene: TRBJ1-1

CDR3nt: TGCGCCAGCAGCTTGGCCCAGACGAGCGACGAGCAGTACTTC
CDR3aa: CASSLAQTSDEQYF
v_gene: TRBV5-1
abundance: NA
d_gene: NA
j_gene: TRBJ2-7